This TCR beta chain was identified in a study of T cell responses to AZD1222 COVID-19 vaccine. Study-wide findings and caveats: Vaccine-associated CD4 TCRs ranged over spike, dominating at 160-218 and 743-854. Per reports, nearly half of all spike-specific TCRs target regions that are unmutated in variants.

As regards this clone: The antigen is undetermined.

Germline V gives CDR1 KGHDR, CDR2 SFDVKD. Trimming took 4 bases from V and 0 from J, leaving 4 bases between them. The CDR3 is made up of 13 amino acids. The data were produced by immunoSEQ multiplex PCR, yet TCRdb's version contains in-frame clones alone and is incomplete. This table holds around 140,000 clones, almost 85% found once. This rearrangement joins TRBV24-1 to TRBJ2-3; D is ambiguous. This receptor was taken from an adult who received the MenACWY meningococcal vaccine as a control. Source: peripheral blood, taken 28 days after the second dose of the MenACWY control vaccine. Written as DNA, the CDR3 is TGTGCCACCAGTGACCCAAGCACAGATACGCAGTATTTT. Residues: CATSDPSTDTQYF.